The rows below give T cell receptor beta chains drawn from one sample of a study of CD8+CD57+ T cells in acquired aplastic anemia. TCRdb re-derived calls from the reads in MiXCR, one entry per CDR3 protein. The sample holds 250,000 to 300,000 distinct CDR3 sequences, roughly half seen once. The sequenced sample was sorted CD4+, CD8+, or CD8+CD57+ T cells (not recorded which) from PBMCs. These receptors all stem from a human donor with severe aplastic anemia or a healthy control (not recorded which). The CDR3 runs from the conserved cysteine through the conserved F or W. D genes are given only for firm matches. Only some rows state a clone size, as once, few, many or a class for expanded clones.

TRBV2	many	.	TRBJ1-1	CASSEEGFTGSEAFF	TGTGCCAGCAGTGAAGAAGGGTTTACAGGGTCTGAAGCTTTCTTT
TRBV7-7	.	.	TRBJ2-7	CASSSRTLTYEQYF	TGTGCCAGCAGCTCCCGGACACTGACCTACGAGCAGTACTTC
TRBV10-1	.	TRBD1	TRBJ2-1	CASTPGQGAFEQFF	TGCGCCAGTACGCCGGGACAGGGGGCCTTTGAGCAGTTCTTC
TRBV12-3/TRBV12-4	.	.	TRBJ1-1	CASSEGWAEAFF	TGTGCCAGCAGTGAGGGATGGGCTGAAGCTTTCTTT
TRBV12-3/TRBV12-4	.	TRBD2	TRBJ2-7	CASTLAGSVYEQYF	TGTGCCAGCACCCTAGCGGGATCTGTCTACGAGCAGTACTTC
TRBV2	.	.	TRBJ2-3	CASSLDNNTQYF	TGTGCCAGCAGCTTGGACAATAATACGCAGTATTTT
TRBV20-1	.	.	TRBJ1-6	CSARDLDGPPPSPLHF	TGCAGTGCTAGAGATCTGGACGGACCTCCCCCTTCACCCCTCCACTTT
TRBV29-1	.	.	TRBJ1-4	CSVLKSATNEKLFF	TGCAGCGTTTTGAAGTCGGCCACTAATGAAAAACTGTTTTTT
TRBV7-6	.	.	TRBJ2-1	CASSLTENEQFF	TGTGCCAGCAGCTTGACAGAGAATGAGCAGTTCTTC
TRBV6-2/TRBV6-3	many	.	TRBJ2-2	CASIRGDFTGELFF	TGTGCCAGTATCAGGGGGGATTTCACCGGGGAGCTGTTTTTT
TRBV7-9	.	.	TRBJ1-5	CASSKGVQPQHF	TGTGCCAGCAGCAAGGGTGTGCAGCCCCAGCATTTT
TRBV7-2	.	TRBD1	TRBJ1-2	CASSLLQGGGGYTF	TGTGCCAGCAGCTTATTACAGGGGGGGGGCGGCTACACCTTC
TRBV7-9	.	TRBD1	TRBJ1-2	CASSLIGGGGGYTF	TGTGCCAGCAGCTTAATAGGGGGCGGTGGGGGCTACACCTTC
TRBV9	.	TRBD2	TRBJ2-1	CASSVSRDGWRTSGGTDTQFF	TGTGCCAGCAGCGTATCCCGAGACGGATGGCGGACTAGCGGGGGCACAGATACGCAGTTCTTC
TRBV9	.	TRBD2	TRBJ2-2	CASSVREGNTGELFF	TGTGCCAGCAGCGTGAGGGAGGGCAACACCGGGGAGCTGTTTTTT
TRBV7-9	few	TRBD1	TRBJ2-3	CASSFGTGSTDTQYF	TGTGCCAGCAGCTTCGGGACAGGGAGCACAGATACGCAGTATTTT
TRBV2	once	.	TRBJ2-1	CASSEGRRSYNEQFF	TGTGCCAGCAGTGAAGGGCGGCGATCCTACAATGAGCAGTTCTTC
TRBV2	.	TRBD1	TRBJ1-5	CASRDRGQGYSNQPQHF	TGTGCCAGCAGGGACAGGGGACAGGGTTATAGCAATCAGCCCCAGCATTTT
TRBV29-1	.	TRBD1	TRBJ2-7	CSVSRDRGSDEQYF	TGCAGCGTGAGCCGGGACAGGGGGTCGGACGAGCAGTACTTC
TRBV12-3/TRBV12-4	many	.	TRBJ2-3	CASSRRGEDTQYF	TGTGCCAGCAGCCGACGTGGGGAAGATACGCAGTATTTT
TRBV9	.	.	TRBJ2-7	CASSVSPSSYEQYF	TGTGCCAGCAGCGTATCCCCCAGCTCCTACGAGCAGTACTTC
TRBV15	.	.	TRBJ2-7	CATDEQGFDEQYF	TGTGCCACCGACGAACAGGGATTCGACGAGCAGTACTTC
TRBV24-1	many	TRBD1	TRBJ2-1	CATSPGQGETEQFF	TGTGCCACCAGTCCAGGACAGGGGGAAACAGAGCAGTTCTTC
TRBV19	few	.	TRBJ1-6	CASSITLASPLHF	TGTGCCAGTAGTATCACTCTTGCCTCACCCCTCCACTTT
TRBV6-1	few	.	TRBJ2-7	CAISPVRGEQYF	TGTGCCATCAGCCCAGTCCGTGGCGAGCAGTACTTC
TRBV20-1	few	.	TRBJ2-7	CSASRGPDEQYF	TGCAGTGCCTCCAGGGGACCCGACGAGCAGTACTTC
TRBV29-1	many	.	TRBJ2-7	CSVVARSYEQYF	TGCAGCGTTGTCGCCCGCTCCTACGAGCAGTACTTC
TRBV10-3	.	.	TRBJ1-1	CAISESGGDMNTEAFF	TGTGCCATCAGTGAGTCGGGGGGCGACATGAACACTGAAGCTTTCTTT
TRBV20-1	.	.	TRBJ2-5	CSARGGLGTQETQYF	TGCAGTGCTAGAGGGGGGTTGGGGACCCAAGAGACCCAGTACTTC
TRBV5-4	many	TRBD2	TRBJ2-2	CASNGGTSGGNTGELFF	TGTGCCAGCAACGGAGGGACTAGCGGGGGGAACACCGGGGAGCTGTTTTTT
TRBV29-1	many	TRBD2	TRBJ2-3	CSVPSGGANTQYF	TGCAGCGTTCCCAGCGGGGGGGCGAATACGCAGTATTTT
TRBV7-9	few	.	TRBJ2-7	CASSLGANRGTYEQYF	TGTGCCAGCAGCTTAGGAGCTAACCGAGGAACCTACGAGCAGTACTTC
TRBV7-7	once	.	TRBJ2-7	CASSPLTDAHEQYF	TGTGCTAGCAGCCCCTTGACAGACGCCCACGAGCAGTACTTC
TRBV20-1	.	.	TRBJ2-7	CSADEQGDYERYF	TGCAGTGCTGATGAACAGGGGGACTACGAGCGGTACTTC
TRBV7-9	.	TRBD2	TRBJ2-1	CASSLGLAGGAQFF	TGTGCCAGCAGCTTGGGACTAGCGGGGGGCGCTCAGTTCTTC
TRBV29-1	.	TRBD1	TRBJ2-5	CSAIPGTGVGETQYF	TGCAGCGCAATCCCGGGGACAGGGGTAGGCGAGACCCAGTACTTC
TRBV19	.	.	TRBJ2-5	CASSARRAQETQYF	TGTGCCAGTAGCGCCAGGAGAGCCCAAGAGACCCAGTACTTC
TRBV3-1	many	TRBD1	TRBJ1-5	CASSQGDRDQPQHF	TGTGCCAGCAGCCAAGGGGACAGGGATCAGCCCCAGCATTTT
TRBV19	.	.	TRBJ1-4	CASSIGEKLFF	TGTGCCAGTAGTATTGGCGAAAAACTGTTTTTT
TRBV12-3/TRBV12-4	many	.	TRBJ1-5	CASSLGRRGQPQHF	TGTGCCAGCAGTCTCGGACGTAGGGGTCAGCCCCAGCATTTT
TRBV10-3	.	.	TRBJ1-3	CAISDGGSGNTIYF	TGTGCCATCAGTGACGGGGGTTCAGGAAACACCATATATTTT
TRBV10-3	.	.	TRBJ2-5	CASSLTGSGDWETQYF	TGTGCCAGCAGCCTGACAGGGAGCGGGGATTGGGAGACCCAGTACTTC